A single sample gave rise to the 9 T cell receptor beta chains below, sequenced in a study of blood T cell repertoires in COVID-19. The protocol was immunoSEQ multiplex PCR, while the TCRdb copy is restricted to in-frame clones and leaves out a portion. The profile shows approximately 490,000 clones, about nine tenths of them singletons. Source material: PBMCs or T cells enriched from blood (not recorded which). These receptors originate from a woman in her late teens or twenties who had recovered from COVID-19.

The rearrangement joins TRBV6-5 to TRBJ1-2; D uncertain. V was clipped by 10 bases and J by 5 bases, with 20 bases between them. The CDR3 extends over 14 amino acids. From germline, CDR1 is MNHEY and CDR2 SVGAGI. The CDR3 is CATPPIRHEYGYTF. CDR3 coding DNA: TGTGCCACCCCGCCGATCAGACACGAATATGGCTACACCTTC.

The chain carries TRBV30 and TRBJ2-7; D uncertain. Looked up from germline, CDR1 is GTSNPN and CDR2 is SVGIG (reference sequence). V was pared by 2 bases and J by 1 base, with 15 bases between. CDR3 size: 15 residues. CDR3 region: CAWSSGPEKSYEQYF. The CDR3 DNA reads as TGTGCCTGGAGTAGTGGGCCCGAGAAGTCCTACGAGCAGTACTTC.

This clone has more than one count but fewer than ten. This chain links TRBV28 with TRBJ1-3; TRBD1 matches at 8 bases. The CDR3 has 16 residues. J was trimmed by 4 bases and V by 1 base; bases with no gene match: 6. Germline CDR1 is MDHEN and CDR2 is SYDVKM. The DNA for the CDR3 is TGTGCCAGCAGTTTATTCCAGGGGGCGATCGGAAACACCATATATTTT. Protein: CASSLFQGAIGNTIYF.

This chain uses TRBV6-5 with TRBJ1-5; TRBD1 is a possible D gene (6 bases). The CDR3 has 13 amino acids. Germline values: CDR1 MNHEY, CDR2 SVGAGI. The V end lost 5 bases, the J end lost 7 bases, and 12 bases lay between the germline ends. The CDR3 loop is CASSNRERQPQHF. The CDR3 DNA sequence: TGTGCCAGCAGTAACAGGGAACGGCAGCCCCAGCATTTT.

This chain joins TRBV28 and TRBJ1-1; D gene uncertain. CDR1 MDHEN and CDR2 SYDVKM come from the germline V gene. V was trimmed by 3 bases and J by 1 base, leaving 6 bases between them. This CDR3 contains 13 residues. The CDR3 DNA is TGTGCCAGCAGTTTCGTGTCGAACACTGAAGCTTTCTTT. It encodes CASSFVSNTEAFF.

The chain is built from TRBV4-1 and TRBJ2-3; TRBD2 is a possible D gene (7 bases). CDR1 MGHRA and CDR2 YSYEKL come from the germline V gene. The CDR3 is 19 residues long. V was trimmed by 2 bases and J by 2 bases, leaving 23 bases between them. CDR3 region: CASSQRIGLSAGATDTQYF. The CDR3 coding sequence is TGCGCCAGCAGCCAAAGGATTGGTTTAAGTGCGGGGGCCACAGATACGCAGTATTTT.

The V call is TRBV18, the J call TRBJ1-2, with TRBD1 identical over 7 bases. The J segment lost 5 bases and the V segment lost 4 bases, leaving 4 bases of the junction unmatched. This CDR3 spans 13 amino acids. Germline V CDR1 and CDR2: KGHSH, LQKENI. As DNA, the CDR3 is TGTGCCAGCTCACTGACAGGGAATTATGGCTACACCTTC. It yields the protein CASSLTGNYGYTF. The variable domain in full, with the rest retrieved from reference TRBV18 and TRBJ1-2, is NAGVMQNPRHLVRRRGQEARLRCSPMKGHSHVYWYRQLPEEGLKFMVYLQKENIIDESGMPKERFSAEFPKEGPSILRIQQVVRGDSAAYFCASSLTGNYGYTFGSGTRLTVV.

The count of this clone is one. This chain's CDR3 is CASSSAAGGRGDEQFF. CDR3 coding DNA: TGTGCCAGCAGCTCCGCAGCCGGGGGGAGGGGAGACGAACAGTTCTTC. The V call is TRBV5-4, the J call TRBJ2-1, with TRBD2 matching over 7 bases. The germline CDR1 and CDR2 sequences are SGHNT and YYREEE (reference sequence). The CDR3 has 16 amino acids. The trim removed 3 bases at V and 13 bases at J, leaving 19 bases unmatched.

The genes are TRBV7-2 and TRBJ1-5; no clear D gene. This CDR3 has 13 amino acids. Germline-derived CDR1 and CDR2 are SGHTA and FQGNSA. V gave up 5 bases and J gave up 2 bases, with 7 bases separating them. The CDR3 sequence is CASSRERNQPQHF. DNA for the CDR3: TGTGCCAGCAGCCGGGAGCGCAATCAGCCCCAGCATTTT.